This TCR beta chain stems from a study of human T cells and chemical hapten exposure. The overall study: While the approximately 23-week study was under way, patients received diphenylcyclopropenone on the scalp every week. Reading of the patch tests, which applied 0.01% DPC to the upper back, occurred at 6 days.

The germline V and J ends were trimmed by 5 bases and 7 bases, with 15 bases remaining between them. Germline V gene sequence: CDR1 SGHTA, CDR2 FQGNSA. This CDR3 is 14 amino acids long. In the original analysis: With a range of about 20,000 to 700,000, the median per sample was roughly 95,000 TCRs. TCRdb fed the RACE reads into MiXCR, producing one record per CDR3 protein. The V and J calls shown here were made by TCRdb, not taken from the authors' results. This sample has 360,000 or so distinct CDR3 sequences, with under 6.5% found just once. The sample holds many counts of this clonotype. Noted time point: patch test 2, 6 weeks after DPC sensitization. As to treatment: therapeutic diphenylcyclopropenone sensitization with weekly scalp DPC. Blood was drawn before each patch test was applied.

The specimen was whole blood, collected in connection with sensitization to the hapten diphenylcyclopropenone (DPC). The chain is built from TRBV7-2 and TRBJ1-5; TRBD1 is a possible D gene (6 bases). The receptor's source is a woman in her late teens or twenties with alopecia areata. Some clones in this sample may be carry-over from other donors' samples. The CDR3 sequence is CASSPWTDRQPQHF. The CDR3 DNA reads as TGTGCCAGCAGCCCATGGACAGACCGGCAGCCCCAGCATTTT.